What follows are 31 T cell receptor beta chains derived from one specimen sequenced in a study of shared clonotypes between healthy human individuals. Method: immunoSEQ multiplex PCR; TCRdb's copy keeps in-frame clones and lacks some. Of approximately 120,000 clones listed, about 71% are singletons. Sequencing was performed on memory CD8+ T cells sorted from blood. The subset here: CD45RO+ cells pooled with CCR7-negative TemRA cells. Receptor source: a woman aged 25-40 years in good health.

This clone appeared a single time. A single base separates this from a much larger clone, so it may be a read error. Other DNA sequences of this sample code for an identical CDR3. The chain uses TRBV5-6 and TRBJ2-7; weak D call: TRBD2 (5 bases). Germline-derived CDR1 and CDR2 are SGHDT and YYEEEE. CDR3 length equals 13 residues. Trimming cost V 2 bases and J 0 bases, with 6 bases left between them. The CDR3 DNA follows: TGTGCCAGCAGCTTCGGGAACTCCTACGAGCAGTACTTC. Amino acids: CASSFGNSYEQYF.

V gene TRBV7-9 combines with J gene TRBJ2-7; TRBD1 might be the D (6 bases). V lost 1 base to trimming and J lost 3 bases, with 19 bases between them. CDR1 is SEHNR, CDR2 FQNEAQ, per germline (reference sequence). This CDR3 comprises 17 residues. Written as DNA, the CDR3 is TGTGCCAGCAGCTTAGGGGGGAAAGGACAGCCCAACTACGAGCAGTACTTC. Translated, it gives CASSLGGKGQPNYEQYF.

The chain has TRBV7-8 and TRBJ1-5; D perhaps matches TRBD1 (5 bases). Germline V lookup: CDR1 SGHVS, CDR2 FQNEAQ. This CDR3 contains 15 residues. V lost 6 bases and J 5 bases, leaving 17 bases between the germline ends. CDR3 sequence (DNA): TGTGCCAGCAGTCCGGGGACTGAACCTGATCAGCCCCAGCATTTT. Its protein is CASSPGTEPDQPQHF.

The V and J genes are TRBV7-2 and TRBJ1-4, with D perhaps TRBD1 (6 bases). The CDR3 is 14 amino acids. V was shortened by 3 bases and J by 7 bases, with 12 bases between the two germline ends. The germline gives CDR1 SGHTA, CDR2 FQGNSA. Here the CDR3 reads CASSFVGGGEKLFF. Here the CDR3 DNA reads TGTGCCAGCAGCTTCGTAGGAGGGGGTGAAAAACTGTTTTTT.

The V call is TRBV11-2, the J call TRBJ2-3; TRBD2 aligns across 7 bases. This CDR3 is built from 18 residues. In germline, CDR1 is SGHAT, CDR2 FQNNGV. The junction had 21 bases not matched to a gene; V was cut back by 6 bases and J by 6 bases. Here the CDR3 reads CASRKSERLAQRVDTQYF. The CDR3 DNA reads as TGTGCCAGCAGGAAGTCGGAAAGACTAGCTCAAAGGGTGGATACGCAGTATTTT.

V and J are TRBV6-5 and TRBJ2-2; 8 nucleotides line up with TRBD2. Germline CDR1 reads MNHEY; CDR2 reads SVGAGI. The J segment lost 4 bases and the V segment lost 6 bases, leaving 4 bases of the junction unmatched. This CDR3 is built from 14 residues. The chain's CDR3 is CASRPRGGTGELFF. The DNA for the CDR3 is TGTGCCAGCAGGCCCCGGGGGGGCACCGGGGAGCTGTTTTTT.

This clone was found many times. The V gene is TRBV19, the J gene TRBJ2-1, with unresolved D. The CDR3 has 13 amino acids. The germline V gene has CDR1 LNHDA and CDR2 SQIVND (reference sequence). Deletions cut 3 bases from V and 8 bases from J, with 11 bases between. CDR3 protein: CASSISAIYEQFF. The CDR3 DNA is TGTGCCAGTAGTATTTCGGCTATCTATGAGCAGTTCTTC.

This clone came up many times. The chain recombines TRBV4-2 with TRBJ1-4; tentatively, D is TRBD1 (5 bases). Per the germline V gene, CDR1 is LGHNA and CDR2 is YNFKEQ. This CDR3 has 16 amino acids. Trimming took 4 bases from V and 6 from J, leaving 18 bases between them. The CDR3 region is CASSPTPGTGDEKLFF. Here the CDR3 DNA reads TGTGCCAGCAGCCCAACCCCTGGGACGGGAGATGAAAAACTGTTTTTT.

V and J are TRBV7-8 and TRBJ2-7; TRBD2 matches 13 bases. The CDR3 has 17 amino acids. Germline-derived CDR1 and CDR2 are SGHVS and FQNEAQ. The J segment lost 3 bases and the V segment lost 3 bases, leaving 8 bases of the junction unmatched. CDR3 residues: CASSFPSGTSGVYEQYF. CDR3 nucleotide sequence: TGTGCCAGCAGCTTTCCTTCCGGGACTAGCGGGGTCTACGAGCAGTACTTC.

The rearrangement links TRBV27 to TRBJ1-2; TRBD1 might be the D (6 bases). Germline V CDR1 and CDR2: MNHEY, SMNVEV (reference sequence). The CDR3 spans 13 residues. Trimming stripped 7 bases from V and 7 bases from J, with 16 bases between. Here the CDR3 reads CASTRDIWSGYTF. The CDR3 region has the DNA TGTGCCAGCACCCGGGACATTTGGAGTGGCTACACCTTC.

The V gene is TRBV6-5, the J gene TRBJ2-6; D is unresolved. Per the germline V gene, CDR1 is MNHEY and CDR2 is SVGAGI. Trimming took off 2 bases at V and 2 bases at J, with 10 bases between the two ends. The CDR3 consists of 16 residues. DNA of the CDR3: TGTGCCAGCAGTTACCGTCTGGCGGCTGGGGCCAACGTCCTGACTTTC. Its translation is CASSYRLAAGANVLTF.

To note about this clone: Other nucleotide sequences from this sample produce the same CDR3. The V gene is TRBV5-1, the J gene TRBJ2-7; D ambiguous. The germline V gene has CDR1 SGHRS and CDR2 YFSETQ. V was clipped by 0 bases and J by 4 bases, with 8 bases between them. The CDR3 loop spans 13 amino acids. The CDR3 sequence is CASSLAAGYEQYF. The CDR3 bases are TGCGCCAGCAGCTTGGCTGCCGGATACGAGCAGTACTTC.

The chain combines TRBV28 with TRBJ2-1; D might be TRBD1 (5 bases). The CDR3 spans 15 residues. Germline V gene data show CDR1 as MDHEN and CDR2 as SYDVKM. V lost 6 bases and J 4 bases, leaving 16 bases between the germline ends. As DNA, the CDR3 is TGTGCCAGCAGGGTAAAGGGGAATGGATACAATGAGCAGTTCTTC. Amino acids: CASRVKGNGYNEQFF.

This clone was found a few times. The gene calls are TRBV5-4 and TRBJ2-7; weak D call: TRBD1 (5 bases). CDR1 is SGHNT and CDR2 is YYREEE in the germline V gene (reference sequence). Between the trimmed V and J ends, which lost 1 base and 7 bases, there was a span of 24 bases. This CDR3 region has 17 residues. DNA of the CDR3: TGTGCCAGCAGCTTGCCCTCCGGCGACAGAGGTTTAGGGGAGCAGTACTTC. Translation gives CASSLPSGDRGLGEQYF.

The V gene is TRBV28, the J gene TRBJ1-5, with 7 bases that match TRBD1. This CDR3 is built from 15 residues. Trimming at V came to 6 bases and at J to 7 bases, leaving 12 bases not matched to a gene. From germline, CDR1 is MDHEN and CDR2 SYDVKM. The CDR3 DNA sequence: TGTGCCAGCAGCCCCCACCGACAGGGAGGACAGCCCCAGCATTTT. Translating gives CASSPHRQGGQPQHF.

The genes are TRBV29-1 and TRBJ2-5; D remains ambiguous. Germline CDR1 and CDR2: SQVTM and ANQGSEA. The V end lost 3 bases, the J end lost 2 bases, and 10 bases lay between the germline ends. The CDR3 spans 13 residues. The CDR3: CSVDKRQQETQYF. CDR3 nucleotides: TGCAGCGTTGATAAGCGACAACAAGAGACCCAGTACTTC.

This clone has a single count. The rearrangement links TRBV4-1 to TRBJ2-7, with 7 bases matching TRBD2. The CDR3 consists of 13 residues. Germline assignment: CDR1 MGHRA and CDR2 YSYEKL. J was trimmed by 3 bases and V by 4 bases; bases with no gene match: 3. The DNA of the CDR3 is TGCGCCAGCAGCCTGACTAGCCGCTACGAGCAGTACTTC. Its translation is CASSLTSRYEQYF.

For this clone: Other DNA sequences in the same sample also yield this CDR3. The gene calls are TRBV5-1 and TRBJ2-1; D unclear. Germline V CDR1 and CDR2: SGHRS, YFSETQ. The CDR3 has 15 amino acids. The germline V and J ends were trimmed by 3 bases and 0 bases, with 10 bases remaining between them. Here the CDR3 DNA reads TGCGCCAGCAGCTCAGACTCAAGCTCCTACAATGAGCAGTTCTTC. Protein product: CASSSDSSSYNEQFF.

The rearrangement links TRBV27 to TRBJ2-5; maybe TRBD1 (6 bases). Per germline, CDR1 MNHEY and CDR2 SMNVEV (reference sequence). This CDR3 is 16 amino acids long. The V end lost 2 bases, the J end lost 5 bases, and 18 bases lay between the germline ends. The CDR3 reads CASSLEFDIRGETQYF. The CDR3 DNA follows: TGTGCCAGCAGTTTAGAATTCGACATTAGGGGGGAGACCCAGTACTTC.

The chain carries TRBV9 and TRBJ2-7; D gene uncertain. V gave up 0 bases and J gave up 2 bases, with 12 bases separating them. Germline V gives CDR1 SGDLS, CDR2 YYNGEE. The CDR3 has 15 amino acids. The CDR3 coding sequence is TGTGCCAGCAGCGTAGGTAACAGTCCCACCTACGAGCAGTACTTC. As protein: CASSVGNSPTYEQYF.

The V call is TRBV5-1, the J call TRBJ1-1; 8 nucleotides align to TRBD1. The CDR3 loop spans 18 amino acids. Germline-derived CDR1 and CDR2 are SGHRS and YFSETQ. V gave up 4 bases and J gave up 1 base; unmatched junction bases: 15. CDR3: CASSQRYRGIAANTEAFF. CDR3 in DNA: TGCGCCAGCAGCCAGCGTTACAGGGGGATAGCCGCGAACACTGAAGCTTTCTTT.

A note on this clone: One end of the junction does not line up with germline, which may come from a read error. The chain couples TRBV28 to TRBJ2-7; possibly TRBD2 for D (6 bases). The CDR3 runs to 14 residues. CDR1 MDHEN and CDR2 SYDVKM come from the germline V gene. The CDR3, as DNA: TGTGCCAGCAGTTTCCCGGCTGGGGGGTCTCCTATGGACTTC. This codes for CASSFPAGGSPMDF. The complete variable domain, with remaining parts taken from reference TRBV28 and TRBJ2-7, reads DVKVTQSSRYLVKRTGEKVFLECVQDMDHENMFWYRQDPGLGLRLIYFSYDVKMKEKGDIPEGYSVSREKKERFSLILESASTNQTSMYLCASSFPAGGSPMDFGPGTRLTVT.

In this sample, this clone turned up a few times. The J gene is TRBJ2-2, the V gene TRBV6-4; 9 bases match TRBD1. The V gene's germline CDR1 is MRHNA and CDR2 SNTAGT. V lost 4 bases to trimming and J lost 4 bases; unmatched junction nucleotides: 7. The CDR3 is 16 residues long. CDR3 loop: CASSGTGGASTGELFF. The CDR3 DNA reads TGTGCCAGCAGTGGTACAGGGGGCGCATCCACCGGGGAGCTGTTTTTT.

The chain carries TRBV27 and TRBJ1-5, with D unclear. CDR1 and CDR2 (germline): MNHEY, SMNVEV (reference sequence). The CDR3 contains 11 residues. Deletions cut 8 bases from V and 6 bases from J, with 8 bases between. In DNA form, the CDR3 reads TGTGCCAGCGGCCCCGGTCAGCCCCAGCATTTT. Amino acids: CASGPGQPQHF.

This clone was counted many times. V gene TRBV6-1 combines with J gene TRBJ1-6, with 9 bases lining up with TRBD1. The CDR3 extends over 15 amino acids. V dropped 1 base and J dropped 9; count of bases not matched to a gene: 4. CDR1 is MNHNS, CDR2 SASEGT, per germline. The CDR3 spells CASSEGGTGSSPLHF. CDR3 coding DNA: TGTGCCAGCAGTGAAGGAGGGACAGGGAGTTCACCCCTCCACTTT.

This clone was recorded only once. The CDR3 DNA sequence: TGCGCCAGCAGCTCTCACGGGGGAGGCTCCTACGAGCAGTACTTC. Protein product: CASSSHGGGSYEQYF. The V and J genes are TRBV5-1 and TRBJ2-7; D may be TRBD2 (6 bases). The CDR3 extends over 15 amino acids. Germline V lookup: CDR1 SGHRS, CDR2 YFSETQ. With 3 bases removed from V and 0 bases from J, the gap between germline ends came to 13 bases.

The chain employs TRBV7-9 and TRBJ2-7; D is possibly TRBD2 (7 bases). Germline values: CDR1 SEHNR, CDR2 FQNEAQ (reference sequence). This CDR3 region has 14 residues. Trimming took 5 bases from V and 3 from J, leaving 14 bases between them. The CDR3 protein is CASSLGGARYEQYF. The CDR3 DNA follows: TGTGCCAGCAGCCTAGGGGGGGCGCGCTACGAGCAGTACTTC.

In its sample, this clone was seen a few times. The rearrangement uses TRBV6-1 and TRBJ1-6; D uncertain. Trimming removed 7 bases from V and 7 bases from J, with 17 bases in between. The CDR3 covers 15 residues. The germline V gene encodes CDR1 MNHNS and CDR2 SASEGT. CDR3 residues: CASNPVSGENSPLHF. The CDR3 DNA reads TGTGCCAGCAACCCCGTAAGCGGTGAAAATTCACCCCTCCACTTT.

This sequence joins TRBV5-1 and TRBJ1-2; 11 nucleotides agree with TRBD1. The CDR3 covers 17 residues. V shed 6 bases, J shed 6 bases, and the junction held 16 bases outside the gene matches. Germline V CDR1 and CDR2: SGHRS, YFSETQ. This CDR3 reads CASTLRTGGGLVDGYTF. CDR3 in DNA: TGCGCCAGCACATTAAGGACAGGGGGCGGGCTGGTGGATGGCTACACCTTC. Complete variable domain (other parts from reference TRBV5-1 and TRBJ1-2): KAGVTQTPRYLIKTRGQQVTLSCSPISGHRSVSWYQQTPGQGLQFLFEYFSETQRNKGNFPGRFSGRQFSNSRSEMNVSTLELGDSALYLCASTLRTGGGLVDGYTFGSGTRLTVV.

The rearrangement uses TRBV21-1 and TRBJ2-5. TRBV21-1 is deemed a pseudogene. The CDR3 is made up of 14 amino acids. The CDR3 sequence: CASSKGLYQETQYF. In nucleotides, the CDR3 is TGTGCCAGCAGCAAAGGATTGTACCAAGAGACCCAGTACTTC.

V usage is TRBV28 and J usage is TRBJ1-1; 9 bases are shared with TRBD1. CDR3 length equals 15 residues. V was clipped by 7 bases and J by 0 bases; unmatched bases: 6. Germline lookup yields CDR1 MDHEN and CDR2 SYDVKM. The CDR3 DNA sequence: TGTGCCAGCACACAGGGGGCGTCGATGAACACTGAAGCTTTCTTT. Encoded protein: CASTQGASMNTEAFF.